This T cell receptor (beta chain) was sequenced in a study of PD-1 blockade in mismatch repair-deficient tumors. Study in general: Enrolled about 2013-2016, patients had progressing, pretreated mismatch repair-deficient cancers of 12 to 13 types. Study-wide results and caveats: Tumor-resident clones, often undetectable pretreatment in blood, expanded then contracted after pembrolizumab.

Every patient had mismatch repair deficiency by PCR or immunohistochemistry. Looked up from germline, CDR1 is SQVTM and CDR2 is ANQGSEA. J gave up 5 bases and V 7 bases, and 14 bases lay outside the gene matches. The CDR3 has 15 amino acids. Sequencing used immunoSEQ multiplex PCR; TCRdb keeps in-frame clones, though not all of them. Of just under 65,000 clones listed, around 88% are singletons. Turning to this clone: The antigen remains unidentified.

The sequencing used peripheral blood, collected 52 weeks after starting pembrolizumab. The rearrangement links TRBV29-1 to TRBJ1-1; 9 positions agree with TRBD1. The TCR was taken from an adult with mismatch repair-deficient cancer. The CDR3 loop is CSASPSGTGRTEAFF. The CDR3 bases are TGCAGCGCAAGCCCCTCCGGGACAGGGAGAACTGAAGCTTTCTTT.